The sequence of this T cell receptor (beta chain) was determined in a study of T-cell memory formation after mild COVID-19. V was clipped by 8 bases and J by 4 bases, with 13 bases between them. CDR1 is LNHNV and CDR2 is YYDKDF in the germline V gene (reference sequence). The CDR3 has 13 residues. TCRdb recomputed calls from the 5' RACE reads with MiXCR, one row per CDR3 protein. The sample includes approximately 400,000 distinct CDR3 sequences, approximately 25% of them seen just once. The receptor's source is an adult woman who had mild COVID-19 (a few samples of this study predate the infection). Cell type and time point are not known. The sequenced sample consisted of PBMCs or a T cell subset sorted from them (not recorded which). The chain has TRBV15 and TRBJ2-3, with D perhaps matching TRBD2 (6 bases). The CDR3 reads CATAREYPDTQYF. The DNA for the CDR3 is TGTGCCACCGCCCGGGAGTACCCAGATACGCAGTATTTT.